These 15 T cell receptor beta chains share one sample of origin, sequenced in a study of blood T cell repertoires in COVID-19. Data came from immunoSEQ multiplex PCR; TCRdb stores just in-frame clones and leaves some out. The table lists 50,000 to 70,000 clones, 90% of them singletons, with about 9.7% in the top ten. What was sequenced was peripheral blood. These receptors were taken from a woman aged 80 or over with active COVID-19.

V gene TRBV7-2 combines with J gene TRBJ2-7, with TRBD1 identical over 9 bases. Trimming removed 6 bases from V and 6 bases from J; junction bases left unmatched: 6. Germline V gives CDR1 SGHTA, CDR2 FQGNSA. The CDR3 runs to 13 residues. CDR3 loop: CASRRRQGGEQYF. In nucleotides, the CDR3 is TGTGCCAGCAGACGACGACAGGGGGGCGAGCAGTACTTC. The entire variable domain, with the rest obtained from reference TRBV7-2 and TRBJ2-7, is as follows: GAGVSQSPSNKVTEKGKDVELRCDPISGHTALYWYRQSLGQGLEFLIYFQGNSAPDKSGLPSDRFSAERTGGSVSTLTIQRTQQEDSAVYLCASRRRQGGEQYFGPGTRLTVT.

The J gene is TRBJ1-2, the V gene TRBV19; 8 bases match TRBD1. V lost 0 bases, J lost 8 bases, and 11 bases stayed unmatched. In germline, CDR1 is LNHDA, CDR2 SQIVND (reference sequence). The CDR3 consists of 16 residues. In nucleotides, the CDR3 is TGTGCCAGTAGTATAGATTACGGGCAGGGGGCGCAAGGCTACACCTTC. Translating gives CASSIDYGQGAQGYTF. The full variable domain, completed using reference TRBV19 and TRBJ1-2, is DGGITQSPKYLFRKEGQNVTLSCEQNLNHDAMYWYRQDPGQGLRLIYYSQIVNDFQKGDIAEGYSVSREKKESFPLTVTSAQKNPTAFYLCASSIDYGQGAQGYTFGSGTRLTVV.

This chain joins TRBV4-1 and TRBJ1-5; tentatively, D is TRBD1 (5 bases). From germline, CDR1 is MGHRA and CDR2 YSYEKL. The V end was cut by 4 bases, the J end by 2 bases, with 15 bases between. This CDR3 spans 16 amino acids. The CDR3 DNA reads TGCGCCAGCAGCCGGGATAATACAGGCCGCAATCAGCCCCAGCATTTT. It codes for CASSRDNTGRNQPQHF.

The chain employs TRBV3-1 (or the pseudogene TRBV3-2) and TRBJ2-3; 7 bases are a match to TRBD2. Looked up from germline, CDR1 is LGHDT and CDR2 is YNNKEL (reference sequence). The junction had 5 bases not matched to a gene; V was cut back by 4 bases and J by 1 base. The CDR3 sequence is 15 residues long. CDR3 bases: TGTGCCAGCAGCCTAAAGCGGGACGGCACAGATACGCAGTATTTT. Its protein is CASSLKRDGTDTQYF.

In its sample, this clone was seen once. The J gene is TRBJ1-5, the V gene TRBV28; TRBD1 might be the D (6 bases). The CDR3 sequence is 13 residues long. V was pared by 9 bases and J by 7 bases, with 16 bases between. The germline V gene has CDR1 MDHEN and CDR2 SYDVKM. CDR3 nucleotide sequence: TGTGCCAGTCGACAGGCCTCAGAGCAGCCCCAGCATTTT. Translating it yields CASRQASEQPQHF.

V and J are TRBV6-5 and TRBJ1-2; 10 bases match TRBD1. With V trimmed by 7 bases and J by 7 bases, 12 bases remained unmatched. The germline gives CDR1 MNHEY, CDR2 SVGAGI. The CDR3 length is 15 residues. CDR3 in DNA: TGTGCCAGCATTCGAGACGGGACAGGGGCGGGTGGCTACACCTTC. Protein product: CASIRDGTGAGGYTF.

The chain is built from TRBV11-2 and TRBJ1-1; D possibly corresponds to TRBD1 (6 bases). V lost 7 bases and J 4 bases, leaving 16 bases between the germline ends. The germline gives CDR1 SGHAT, CDR2 FQNNGV. This CDR3 is built from 14 residues. CDR3 protein: CASTPTGTFTEAFF. The CDR3 DNA follows: TGTGCCAGCACCCCGACAGGAACTTTCACTGAAGCTTTCTTT.

V and J are TRBV30 and TRBJ2-5; the match to TRBD1 covers 9 bases. Unmatched junction bases numbered 2, after V lost 5 bases and J lost 4 bases. The CDR3 is 12 residues long. CDR1 and CDR2 (germline): GTSNPN, SVGIG (reference sequence). CDR3 protein: CAWETGGETQYF. The CDR3 DNA reads as TGTGCCTGGGAGACAGGGGGAGAGACCCAGTACTTC.

The gene calls are TRBV5-1 and TRBJ1-1; a weak D match, TRBD1 (5 bases). Deletions cut 0 bases from V and 6 bases from J, with 12 bases between. Germline V CDR1 and CDR2: SGHRS, YFSETQ. The CDR3 loop spans 14 amino acids. The CDR3 DNA is TGCGCCAGCAGCTTGGTCCAGGGTTGGGCTGAAGCTTTCTTT. It translates to CASSLVQGWAEAFF.

This rearrangement joins TRBV6-6 to TRBJ1-4; perhaps TRBD1 as D (5 bases). V lost 5 bases, J lost 6 bases, and 13 bases lay in between. The CDR3 has 14 residues. Germline V gene sequence: CDR1 MNHNY, CDR2 SVGAGI (reference sequence). This chain's CDR3 is CASSPTGSDEKLFF. The CDR3 DNA follows: TGTGCCAGCAGTCCCACAGGCAGCGATGAAAAACTGTTTTTT.

The table lists this clone with a count of one. The V gene is TRBV3-1 (or the pseudogene TRBV3-2), the J gene TRBJ2-1; D not resolved. V was shortened by 4 bases and J by 0 bases, with 13 bases between the two germline ends. This CDR3 region has 16 residues. CDR1 is LGHDT, CDR2 YNNKEL, per germline (reference sequence). The CDR3 loop reads CASSRQLVSSYNEQFF. Written as DNA, the CDR3 is TGTGCCAGCAGCCGTCAATTGGTGAGCTCCTACAATGAGCAGTTCTTC.

This clone appeared a single time. The chain links TRBV9 to TRBJ1-1; TRBD1 aligns across 8 bases. CDR1 is SGDLS and CDR2 is YYNGEE in the germline V gene. The CDR3 is 11 amino acids. J was trimmed by 4 bases and V by 7 bases; bases with no gene match: 0. CDR3: CASGQGTEAFF. The CDR3 coding sequence is TGTGCCAGCGGACAGGGCACTGAAGCTTTCTTT.

The chain uses TRBV28 and TRBJ2-5; 11 bases match TRBD2. CDR1 is MDHEN, CDR2 SYDVKM, per germline. V lost 4 bases to trimming and J lost 3 bases; unmatched junction nucleotides: 4. CDR3 length equals 15 residues. The DNA for the CDR3 is TGTGCCAGCAGTTCTAGCGGGGGGCATGAAGAGACCCAGTACTTC. Its protein product is CASSSSGGHEETQYF.

This chain connects TRBV6-6 to TRBJ2-5; tentative D call: TRBD2 (7 bases). The CDR3 is made up of 16 amino acids. The germline CDR1 and CDR2 sequences are MNHNY and SVGAGI (reference sequence). The germline V and J ends were trimmed by 6 bases and 1 base, with 18 bases remaining between them. The CDR3 region is CASSSGGPTSQETQYF. The CDR3 nucleotides read TGTGCCAGCAGCTCGGGGGGCCCCACCAGCCAAGAGACCCAGTACTTC.

This clone was seen once. The chain carries TRBV15 and TRBJ1-1; D remains ambiguous. The germline V gene has CDR1 LNHNV and CDR2 YYDKDF (reference sequence). Trimming pared 0 bases from V and 1 base from J, leaving 6 bases between. This CDR3 contains 14 residues. CDR3 protein: CATSRDRENTEAFF. The CDR3 bases are TGTGCCACCAGCAGAGATCGGGAGAACACTGAAGCTTTCTTT.